The 30 T cell receptor beta chains below come from one sample, sequenced in a study of OX40 agonist ivuxolimab in advanced cancers. This table comes from immunoSEQ multiplex PCR, and its TCRdb copy is limited to in-frame clones, with some not included. This table holds 80,000 or so clones, just under 95% found once. Sequences were derived from CD4+ or CD8+ T cells sorted from blood, sampled in a trial of the OX40 agonist ivuxolimab. The receptors stem from an adult with an advanced solid tumor such as melanoma, head and neck, liver or kidney cancer.

The rearrangement joins TRBV19 to TRBJ1-6; no reliable D call. The CDR3 extends over 13 amino acids. The germline gives CDR1 LNHDA, CDR2 SQIVND (reference sequence). Trimming removed 3 bases from V and 6 bases from J, with 6 bases in between. The DNA of the CDR3 is TGTGCCAGTAGTATCCGGGTTAATTCACCCCTCCACTTT. Encoded protein: CASSIRVNSPLHF.

The rearrangement uses TRBV5-1 and TRBJ1-3; D call uncertain. The V end lost 3 bases, the J end lost 0 bases, and 13 bases lay between the germline ends. CDR1 and CDR2 (germline): SGHRS, YFSETQ. This CDR3 is 16 amino acids long. CDR3 DNA sequence: TGCGCCAGCAGCTCGGGCGGGGATTCCTCTGGAAACACCATATATTTT. The encoded protein is CASSSGGDSSGNTIYF.

About this clone: One end of the junction varies from germline; a read error may be responsible. The same CDR3 is also encoded by other DNA sequences in this sample. The V gene is TRBV5-1, the J gene TRBJ2-5; D unclear. The CDR3 length is 14 residues. The germline gives CDR1 SGHRS, CDR2 YFSETQ. The CDR3 reads CASSLGLDKETQYF. The CDR3 DNA follows: TGCGCCAGTAGCTTGGGCCTAGATAAAGAGACCCAGTACTTC. Filled out from reference TRBV5-1 and TRBJ2-5, the complete variable domain reads KAGVTQTPRYLIKTRGQQVTLSCSPISGHRSVSWYQQTPGQGLQFLFEYFSETQRNKGNFPGRFSGRQFSNSRSEMNVSTLELGDSALYLCASSLGLDKETQYFGPGTRLLVL.

The chain couples TRBV9 to TRBJ1-2; 12 positions agree with TRBD1. The length of the CDR3 is 16 residues. V was clipped by 9 bases and J by 8 bases; unmatched bases: 17. Per the germline V gene, CDR1 is SGDLS and CDR2 is YYNGEE. The CDR3 here is CATSPGTGGVGGGYTF. CDR3 bases: TGTGCCACCTCTCCGGGGACAGGGGGCGTAGGTGGAGGCTACACCTTC.

The sample holds one count of this clone. The chain joins TRBV7-8 to TRBJ1-1; D is perhaps TRBD1 (6 bases). V was clipped by 6 bases and J by 0 bases, with 11 bases between them. The CDR3 has 14 residues. CDR1 and CDR2 from the germline V gene are SGHVS and FQNEAQ. Here the CDR3 DNA reads TGTGCCAGCAGGGCCGGGACACTGAACACTGAAGCTTTCTTT. Translation gives CASRAGTLNTEAFF.

This chain connects TRBV6-5 to TRBJ2-5, with TRBD1 matching 8 bases. The CDR3 contains 12 residues. Trimming at V came to 6 bases and at J to 7 bases, leaving 4 bases not matched to a gene. Germline V gene data show CDR1 as MNHEY and CDR2 as SVGAGI. In nucleotides, the CDR3 is TGTGCCAGCAGCAGGGGGCCAGGGACCCAGTACTTC. It translates to CASSRGPGTQYF.

In its sample, this clone was seen once. The chain has TRBV10-2 and TRBJ1-2; 7 bases match TRBD1. CDR3 length: 14 amino acids. V gave up 3 bases and J gave up 6 bases; unmatched junction bases: 7. Germline V gene data show CDR1 as WSHSY and CDR2 as SAAADI. CDR3 sequence (DNA): TGCGCCAGCAGTGACAGGGGGACAGTTCATGGCTACACCTTC. Its protein is CASSDRGTVHGYTF.

The V gene is TRBV30, the J gene TRBJ2-7; D might be TRBD1 (6 bases). Trimming took 1 base from V and 7 from J, leaving 11 bases between them. The CDR3 is 12 amino acids. Germline V CDR1 and CDR2: GTSNPN, SVGIG (reference sequence). This CDR3 reads CAWSAGTPEQYF. CDR3 nucleotides: TGTGCCTGGAGTGCCGGGACACCAGAGCAGTACTTC.

The J gene is TRBJ2-7, the V gene TRBV10-1; 7 bases are shared with TRBD1. Losses at the gene ends were 4 bases for V and 6 bases for J; bases not matched to a gene: 6. From germline, CDR1 is WNHNN and CDR2 SYGVQD (reference sequence). The CDR3 contains 13 residues. The CDR3 DNA sequence: TGCGCCAGCAGTGTCACAGGGGCTGCCGAGCAGTACTTC. This sequence encodes CASSVTGAAEQYF.

The CDR3 reads CASGLSRGRGETQYF. The CDR3 nucleotides are TGTGCTAGTGGTTTGAGCAGGGGGCGCGGAGAGACCCAGTACTTC. The chain has TRBV12-5 and TRBJ2-5; 8 positions match TRBD1. V trimming: 2 bases; J trimming: 4 bases; junction bases outside the gene matches: 6. Germline V CDR1 and CDR2: LGHNT, FRNRAP. The length of the CDR3 is 15 residues. The full variable domain, in which reference TRBV12-5 and TRBJ2-5 provide the parts outside the CDR3, is DARVTQTPRHKVTEMGQEVTMRCQPILGHNTVFWYRQTMMQGLELLAYFRNRAPLDDSGMPKDRFSAEMPDATLATLKIQPSEPRDSAVYFCASGLSRGRGETQYFGPGTRLLVL.

This clone was seen more than once but under ten times. The chain recombines TRBV7-2 with TRBJ1-2; TRBD1 matches at 9 bases. CDR3 size: 14 residues. In germline, CDR1 is SGHTA, CDR2 FQGNSA. Losses at the gene ends were 8 bases for V and 3 bases for J; bases not matched to a gene: 7. The CDR3 nucleotides are TGTGCCAGCGGGACAGGGCCCTTGGACTATGGCTACACCTTC. Its translation: CASGTGPLDYGYTF.

The chain uses TRBV30 and TRBJ2-5; D remains unclear. The CDR3 length is 13 residues. The V end lost 0 bases, the J end lost 2 bases, and 7 bases lay between the germline ends. Germline CDR1 and CDR2: GTSNPN and SVGIG (reference sequence). The CDR3 DNA reads TGTGCCTGGAGTGTGTCGAATCAAGAGACCCAGTACTTC. Protein: CAWSVSNQETQYF.

The V and J genes are TRBV5-6 and TRBJ1-3; no reliable D call. Germline values: CDR1 SGHDT, CDR2 YYEEEE. V was pared by 0 bases and J by 0 bases, with 10 bases between. CDR3 length: 16 amino acids. The CDR3 sequence: CASSLVGRSSGNTIYF. The CDR3, as DNA: TGTGCCAGCAGCTTGGTTGGCAGATCCTCTGGAAACACCATATATTTT.

The rearrangement joins TRBV5-4 to TRBJ2-5; D might be TRBD1 or TRBD2, each matching 6 bases. V shed 3 bases and J shed 4 bases, with 16 bases lying between them. Germline V gene data show CDR1 as SGHNT and CDR2 as YYREEE (reference sequence). The CDR3 sequence is 15 residues long. CDR3 sequence reads: CASSSGVGAGETQYF. CDR3 bases: TGTGCCAGCAGCTCGGGGGTGGGGGCCGGAGAGACCCAGTACTTC.

This clone was recorded only once. The rearrangement uses TRBV5-1 and TRBJ2-5; D possibly corresponds to TRBD1 (5 bases). The germline V and J ends were trimmed by 0 bases and 2 bases, with 8 bases remaining between them. CDR1 SGHRS and CDR2 YFSETQ come from the germline V gene. The CDR3 length is 14 residues. The CDR3 nucleotides are TGCGCCAGCAGCTTGGTTCAGGGACAAGAGACCCAGTACTTC. It codes for CASSLVQGQETQYF.

The V gene is TRBV7-9, the J gene TRBJ1-6; D unclear. Deletions cut 4 bases from V and 1 base from J, with 8 bases between. The CDR3 is 15 residues long. Germline V gene data show CDR1 as SEHNR and CDR2 as FQNEAQ (reference sequence). CDR3 nucleotide sequence: TGTGCCAGCAGCTCGAGTGGGTCCTATAATTCACCCCTCCACTTT. Translating it yields CASSSSGSYNSPLHF.

The chain joins TRBV15 to TRBJ2-7, with D possibly matching TRBD2 (6 bases). The CDR3 consists of 15 residues. V dropped 0 bases and J dropped 5 bases, with 14 bases sitting between them. Germline-derived CDR1 and CDR2 are LNHNV and YYDKDF (reference sequence). In nucleotides, the CDR3 is TGTGCCACCAGCAGAGATCGGGGGTCATGGCACGAGCAGTACTTC. The encoded protein is CATSRDRGSWHEQYF.

This clone was observed once. V gene TRBV5-6 combines with J gene TRBJ2-1; D remains ambiguous. The CDR3 runs 14 residues. Trimming took 1 base from V and 5 from J, leaving 10 bases between them. The V gene's germline CDR1 is SGHDT and CDR2 YYEEEE. The CDR3 loop is CASSLTVLDNEQFF. The CDR3 DNA follows: TGTGCCAGCAGCTTGACAGTCCTCGACAATGAGCAGTTCTTC.

V gene TRBV7-9 combines with J gene TRBJ2-7; 8 bases agree with TRBD2. V was pared by 7 bases and J by 6 bases, with 11 bases of the junction left unmatched. The germline V gene has CDR1 SEHNR and CDR2 FQNEAQ (reference sequence). CDR3 length: 14 amino acids. CDR3 residues: CASTISGTSVEQYF. CDR3 DNA: TGTGCCAGCACCATTAGCGGGACCTCCGTCGAGCAGTACTTC.

The chain has TRBV10-2 and TRBJ1-5; D might be TRBD1 (5 bases). The CDR3 totals 14 residues. From germline, CDR1 is WSHSY and CDR2 SAAADI. V lost 6 bases and J 7 bases, leaving 16 bases between the germline ends. The CDR3 here is CASRSGISQQPQHF. DNA for the CDR3: TGCGCCAGCAGGTCAGGGATCAGTCAACAGCCCCAGCATTTT.

This sequence joins TRBV7-6 and TRBJ2-5, with TRBD1 as a possible D gene (5 bases). V dropped 5 bases and J dropped 5 bases, with 15 bases sitting between them. The germline CDR1 and CDR2 sequences are SGHVS and FNYEAQ. This CDR3 spans 14 amino acids. CDR3 in DNA: TGTGCCAGCAGCATTAGGGGATTTACGGAGACCCAGTACTTC. Translating gives CASSIRGFTETQYF.

This clone has just one count. The chain uses TRBV25-1 and TRBJ1-2; perhaps TRBD1 as D (5 bases). Germline CDR1 is MGHDK and CDR2 is SYGVNS. The V end was cut by 6 bases, the J end by 8 bases, with 16 bases between. This CDR3 contains 13 residues. CDR3 region: CASSVKGGEGYTF. The CDR3 DNA sequence: TGTGCCAGCAGCGTTAAGGGAGGGGAGGGCTACACCTTC.

The chain combines TRBV18 with TRBJ1-5; D may be TRBD1 (5 bases). The V gene's germline CDR1 is KGHSH and CDR2 LQKENI. The CDR3 runs to 18 residues. V gave up 6 bases and J gave up 4 bases, with 25 bases separating them. DNA for the CDR3: TGTGCCAGCTCGCGCCGGGCACAGCAATCGGAGGGGAATCAGCCCCAGCATTTT. This codes for CASSRRAQQSEGNQPQHF. The full variable domain, its missing parts supplied by reference TRBV18 and TRBJ1-5, is NAGVMQNPRHLVRRRGQEARLRCSPMKGHSHVYWYRQLPEEGLKFMVYLQKENIIDESGMPKERFSAEFPKEGPSILRIQQVVRGDSAAYFCASSRRAQQSEGNQPQHFGDGTRLSIL.

The V call is TRBV19, the J call TRBJ2-7; TRBD2 agrees at 12 bases. The V gene end was trimmed by 11 bases and the J gene end by 12 bases; junction bases not matched to a gene: 11. CDR3 size: 12 residues. Germline loops: CDR1 LNHDA, CDR2 SQIVND (reference sequence). CDR3 bases: TGTGCCTCCCTGGGACTAGCGGGCACGCCGTACTTC. Translated, it gives CASLGLAGTPYF.

The chain carries TRBV5-1 and TRBJ1-1; D ambiguous. This CDR3 spans 13 amino acids. Germline-derived CDR1 and CDR2 are SGHRS and YFSETQ. Trimming cost V 4 bases and J 6 bases, with 13 bases left between them. DNA for the CDR3: TGCGCCAGCAGCAGGGAGGACGACGCTGAAGCTTTCTTT. It translates to CASSREDDAEAFF. Full variable domain (missing parts from reference TRBV5-1 and TRBJ1-1): KAGVTQTPRYLIKTRGQQVTLSCSPISGHRSVSWYQQTPGQGLQFLFEYFSETQRNKGNFPGRFSGRQFSNSRSEMNVSTLELGDSALYLCASSREDDAEAFFGQGTRLTVV.

The genes are TRBV11-2 and TRBJ2-7; a possible D gene is TRBD1 (5 bases). V was clipped by 2 bases and J by 4 bases, with 6 bases between them. The CDR3 covers 12 residues. CDR1 is SGHAT and CDR2 is FQNNGV in the germline V gene. The CDR3 sequence is CASSLQGYEQYF. The CDR3 DNA follows: TGTGCCAGCAGCTTACAGGGATACGAGCAGTACTTC.

V and J are TRBV6-1 and TRBJ1-5, with 10 bases fitting TRBD1. This CDR3 contains 13 residues. Germline V gene lookup returns CDR1 MNHNS and CDR2 SASEGT. V was clipped by 6 bases and J by 6 bases; unmatched bases: 2. This chain's CDR3 is CASSDRGLQPQHF. CDR3 sequence (DNA): TGTGCCAGCAGCGACAGGGGGCTTCAGCCCCAGCATTTT.

The chain is built from TRBV5-6 and TRBJ1-5; D is unresolved. Deletions cut 2 bases from V and 6 bases from J, with 12 bases between. Germline V gene lookup returns CDR1 SGHDT and CDR2 YYEEEE. CDR3 size: 14 residues. Written as DNA, the CDR3 is TGTGCCAGCAGCTTACAGAGATTAAGTCAGCCCCAGCATTTT. This codes for CASSLQRLSQPQHF. The entire variable domain, with the rest obtained from reference TRBV5-6 and TRBJ1-5, is as follows: DAGVTQSPTHLIKTRGQQVTLRCSPKSGHDTVSWYQQALGQGPQFIFQYYEEEERQRGNFPDRFSGHQFPNYSSELNVNALLLGDSALYLCASSLQRLSQPQHFGDGTRLSIL.

The CDR3 bases are TGTGCCGGACATTGGGACCCCTGGGAGACCCAGTACTTC. Translated: CAGHWDPWETQYF. J is TRBJ2-5 and V is TRBV5-4, with D possibly called TRBD1 or TRBD2 (5 bases each). The CDR3 is 13 amino acids. V was cut by 10 bases and J by 5 bases, with 18 bases left in between. CDR1 SGHNT and CDR2 YYREEE come from the germline V gene (reference sequence).

Concerning this clone: Other DNA sequences of this sample code for an identical CDR3. This chain links TRBV27 with TRBJ1-6; no reliable D call. The CDR3 extends over 12 amino acids. Germline V CDR1 and CDR2: MNHEY, SMNVEV (reference sequence). The ends were cut back, 6 bases at V and 4 bases at J, with 4 bases in the middle. CDR3 residues: CASSEYNSPLHF. CDR3 in DNA: TGTGCCAGCAGCGAGTATAATTCACCCCTCCACTTT.